The rows below give T cell receptor beta chains drawn from one sample of a study of human T cells and chemical hapten exposure. TCRdb re-derived calls from the RACE reads in MiXCR, one entry per CDR3 protein. The data show around 360,000 distinct CDR3 sequences, just under 6.5% seen once. Source: whole blood, taken in connection with sensitization to the hapten diphenylcyclopropenone (DPC). Receptors were obtained from a woman under 30 with alopecia areata. Some clones in this sample may be carry-over from other donors' samples. Each CDR3 is given with its conserved first and last residue. A D gene is named only where the DNA matches it firmly. Rows give clone size only sometimes, using once, few, many, or a class for an expanded clone.

clone_size: few
d_call: TRBD1
v_call: TRBV4-3
j_call: TRBJ2-7
cdr3_nt: TGCGCCAGCAGCCAACTGTCTGGACAGGGACAGGCGAGGCAGTACTTC
cdr3_aa: CASSQLSGQGQARQYF

clone_size: few
d_call: NA
v_call: TRBV11-1
j_call: TRBJ2-3
cdr3_nt: TGTGCCAGCAGCTTACCCGGGACCCCAGATACGCAGTATTTT
cdr3_aa: CASSLPGTPDTQYF

clone_size: many
d_call: TRBD2
v_call: TRBV12-3/TRBV12-4
j_call: TRBJ2-5
cdr3_nt: TGTGCCAGCCAACATAGCGGGGGGATAGAAGAGACCCAGTACTTC
cdr3_aa: CASQHSGGIEETQYF

clone_size: many
d_call: NA
v_call: TRBV6-2/TRBV6-3
j_call: TRBJ2-7
cdr3_nt: TGTGCCAGCAGCCGAGGTGCGGTCGAGCAGTACTTC
cdr3_aa: CASSRGAVEQYF

clone_size: few
d_call: NA
v_call: TRBV10-3
j_call: TRBJ1-6
cdr3_nt: TGTGCCATCAGTGATCTGGGAGTTGCGGGCTCACCCCTCCACTTT
cdr3_aa: CAISDLGVAGSPLHF

clone_size: NA
d_call: TRBD1
v_call: TRBV2
j_call: TRBJ2-7
cdr3_nt: TGTGCCAGCAGTGACGGACAGGGGGGCAAGTACGAGCAGTACTTC
cdr3_aa: CASSDGQGGKYEQYF

clone_size: few
d_call: NA
v_call: TRBV20-1
j_call: TRBJ2-7
cdr3_nt: TGCAGTGCTAGATCGGTGGACTCCTACGAGCAGTACTTC
cdr3_aa: CSARSVDSYEQYF

clone_size: many
d_call: TRBD1
v_call: TRBV2
j_call: TRBJ1-4
cdr3_nt: TGTGCCAGCGGAGCCGGGACAGGGGAATATGAAAAACTGTTTTTT
cdr3_aa: CASGAGTGEYEKLFF

clone_size: few
d_call: NA
v_call: TRBV7-9
j_call: TRBJ1-3
cdr3_nt: TGTGCCAGCAGCTTAATAGGAGGCTCGCTGAATTTT
cdr3_aa: CASSLIGGSLNF

clone_size: NA
d_call: NA
v_call: TRBV29-1
j_call: TRBJ2-5
cdr3_nt: TGCAGCGTTGAAGTTGGGGCTGGGGAGACCCAGTACTTC
cdr3_aa: CSVEVGAGETQYF

clone_size: few
d_call: NA
v_call: TRBV3-1
j_call: TRBJ1-1
cdr3_nt: TGTGCCAGCAGCCAAGATCTTGGATTGAACACTGAAGCTTTCTTT
cdr3_aa: CASSQDLGLNTEAFF

clone_size: many
d_call: TRBD1
v_call: TRBV11-1
j_call: TRBJ1-1
cdr3_nt: TGTGCCAGCAGCTGGGACAGGGAATCTCCTGAAGCTTTCTTT
cdr3_aa: CASSWDRESPEAFF

clone_size: few
d_call: NA
v_call: TRBV2
j_call: TRBJ1-5
cdr3_nt: TGTGCCAGCAGTGATAGGGGAACTCAGCCCCAGCATTTT
cdr3_aa: CASSDRGTQPQHF

clone_size: NA
d_call: NA
v_call: TRBV5-1
j_call: TRBJ1-1
cdr3_nt: TGCGCCAGCAGCTTCCGTACCGGGATGAACACTGAAGCTTTCTTT
cdr3_aa: CASSFRTGMNTEAFF

clone_size: many
d_call: NA
v_call: TRBV18
j_call: TRBJ1-2
cdr3_nt: TGTGCCAGCTCACCACCGTCAAAGGAATACTATGGCTACACCTTC
cdr3_aa: CASSPPSKEYYGYTF